This T cell receptor beta chain is drawn from a study of blood T cell repertoires in COVID-19 (dated by TCRdb to the early 2020s). Study-level background: Collaborator samples came from the United States, Italy and Spain and covered acute and convalescent phases of COVID-19. The material from the prospective study consisted of cDNA or gDNA derived from T cells, B-cell-depleted T cells, or PBMCs. The dataset comprised deeply sampled blood TCRbeta repertoires from subjects exposed to, actively infected with, or recovered from COVID-19. A freely available public database, intended as a resource for researchers studying the immune response to SARS-CoV-2, is where the repertoires were released. The samples were drawn from the first 160 participants of the ongoing ImmuneRACE study and from 950 to 1,500 subjects provided by 6 global collaborators. Nearly every sample came with metadata listing a de-identified subject ID, COVID-19 status, age in years and sex. HLA class I and class II types, where available, came from metadata supplied by the sample provider rather than from assay-based typing.

TCRbeta CDR3 regions were amplified from genomic DNA using the immunoSEQ Assay, a bias-controlled multiplex PCR. On the authors' methods: Within the assay, amplification of reference gene primers was used to estimate how many nucleated cells each sample contained. Sequence reads were collapsed and filtered to measure the absolute abundance of every unique TCRbeta CDR3 rearrangement. For each sample, productive Simpson clonality was calculated as the square root of Simpson's diversity index across productive rearrangements. This is the immuneACCESS table as TCRdb keeps it, with only in-frame sequences that have V and J called. A part of the clones is gone; compared with another copy, unresolved V genes explain less than half, and the rest is unexplained. The V and J calls and clone size were taken over from that table, and D and trimming were inferred from the DNA. The sample table records hundreds of thousands of clones; roughly 80% of these occur just once. More than 9% of the sample lies in the top ten.

Each collaborating institution followed its own protocols to collect whole blood in K2EDTA tubes. Collaborator samples were shipped for TCRbeta analysis as frozen whole blood, isolated PBMCs, or DNA extracted from either sample type. Points the paper makes about the study in general: The quantity of clinical and demographic metadata differed by source and by participant and was supplied without curation.

The CDR3 starts with the cysteine, ends with the phenylalanine, and has 14 residues. Only CDR3 DNA is held: 42 bases, read in frame from base 1. V is cut by 2 bases and J by 2 bases, and the space between the germline ends is 9 bases. The germline V gene gives CDR1 as MNHEY and CDR2 as SVGAGI. Points on this clone: Its recognized antigen is unknown. Per-base qualities were not stored, and no clone one base away is much larger.

This clonotype was sampled from an elderly woman with acute or convalescent COVID-19. The sample comprised peripheral blood. Here the chain combines TRBV6-5 and TRBJ1-1; the D gene is perhaps TRBD1, from 5 matching bases. The CDR3 has the sequence CASSYQDSNTEAFF. The DNA sequence is as follows: TGTGCCAGCAGTTACCAAGACAGCAACACTGAAGCTTTCTTT.